The 24 T cell receptor beta chains reported below all come from one sample, sequenced in a study of long-term antiretroviral therapy in people with HIV. At the survey level, the v3.0 immunoSEQ assay was run. Assay: immunoSEQ multiplex PCR; the TCRdb copy retains only in-frame clones and omits some. The profile shows 35,000 to 45,000 clones, roughly 85% of them singletons. The sequences come from unsorted PBMCs, collected 2.2 years after starting antiretroviral therapy. Every receptor here comes from a man in his late teens or twenties with HIV.

The rearrangement links TRBV28 to TRBJ1-2, with a possible D match to TRBD1 (6 bases). There are 14 residues in the CDR3. The V end was cut by 3 bases, the J end by 6 bases, with 14 bases between. The germline V gene encodes CDR1 MDHEN and CDR2 SYDVKM. The CDR3, as DNA: TGTGCCAGCAGTTTGGGAACAGGGATAGATGGCTACACCTTC. This translates into CASSLGTGIDGYTF.

J is TRBJ2-7 and V is TRBV11-2, with TRBD2 identical over 11 bases. The J segment lost 0 bases and the V segment lost 5 bases, leaving 6 bases of the junction unmatched. The CDR3 totals 16 residues. CDR1 and CDR2 (germline): SGHAT, FQNNGV. In nucleotides, the CDR3 is TGTGCCAGCAGCGACCCGGGACTAGCGGCCTCCTACGAGCAGTACTTC. Translation: CASSDPGLAASYEQYF.

The chain carries TRBV30 and TRBJ2-7, with 10 bases fitting TRBD1. Trimming cost V 4 bases and J 2 bases; bases outside gene matches: 8. Germline values: CDR1 GTSNPN, CDR2 SVGIG (reference sequence). The CDR3 contains 15 residues. The CDR3 coding sequence is TGTGCCTGGATCACCCCGGGACAGGGGACCTACGAGCAGTACTTC. Encoded protein: CAWITPGQGTYEQYF.

The gene calls are TRBV4-3 and TRBJ2-1, with 10 bases matching TRBD1. With 4 bases clipped from V and 10 bases from J, the junction kept 19 bases outside the gene matches. The CDR3 contains 18 residues. CDR1 and CDR2 from the germline V gene are LGHNA and YSLEER. The CDR3 region is CASSPLGTGEFGQWEQFF. The CDR3, as DNA: TGCGCCAGCAGCCCTCTAGGGACAGGGGAGTTTGGGCAATGGGAGCAGTTCTTC.

The chain links TRBV5-1 to TRBJ1-6, with D possibly being TRBD1 (6 bases). The ends were cut back, 4 bases at V and 7 bases at J, with 15 bases in the middle. This CDR3 has 15 amino acids. Germline V gene lookup returns CDR1 SGHRS and CDR2 YFSETQ. The CDR3 nucleotides are TGCGCCAGCAGCGGAGGGACACCGGGGAATTCACCCCTCCACTTT. Its translation: CASSGGTPGNSPLHF.

V is TRBV20-1 and J is TRBJ2-3; D remains unclear. With 6 bases removed from V and 2 bases from J, the gap between germline ends came to 6 bases. The germline CDR1 and CDR2 sequences are DFQATT and SNEGSKA (reference sequence). This CDR3 comprises 11 residues. The CDR3 loop is CSAPITDTQYF. The CDR3 coding sequence is TGCAGTGCCCCGATCACAGATACGCAGTATTTT.

The chain recombines TRBV10-2 with TRBJ2-4; no definite D call. Per germline, CDR1 WSHSY and CDR2 SAAADI. With 4 bases removed from V and 8 bases from J, the gap between germline ends came to 15 bases. This CDR3 has 14 residues. The CDR3 nucleotides are TGCGCCAGCAGTGGTAGGTCCCCCACGGACATTCAGTACTTC. Translating it yields CASSGRSPTDIQYF.

The chain links TRBV14 to TRBJ1-1; possibly TRBD1 for D (6 bases). CDR3 length: 14 amino acids. V lost 4 bases and J lost 1, with 10 bases in between. Germline assignment: CDR1 SGHDN and CDR2 FVKESK. CDR3 in amino acids: CASSRRGANTEAFF. The CDR3 DNA follows: TGTGCCAGCAGCCGTCGGGGGGCGAACACTGAAGCTTTCTTT.

This chain joins TRBV15 and TRBJ1-3, with a weak D call TRBD1 (5 bases). V dropped 5 bases and J dropped 4 bases, with 18 bases sitting between them. The germline CDR1 and CDR2 sequences are LNHNV and YYDKDF (reference sequence). This CDR3 spans 16 amino acids. CDR3: CATSRPGSEVGNTIYF. DNA for the CDR3: TGTGCCACCAGCCGGCCAGGGTCAGAAGTAGGAAACACCATATATTTT. The entire variable domain, with the rest obtained from reference TRBV15 and TRBJ1-3, is as follows: DAMVIQNPRYQVTQFGKPVTLSCSQTLNHNVMYWYQQKSSQAPKLLFHYYDKDFNNEADTPDNFQSRRPNTSFCFLDIRSPGLGDTAMYLCATSRPGSEVGNTIYFGEGSWLTVV.

This chain joins TRBV5-5 and TRBJ2-1; 7 bases align to TRBD2. Germline trimming cut 4 bases from V and 11 bases from J; bases unmatched to any gene: 9. Germline lookup yields CDR1 SGHKS and CDR2 YYEKEE (reference sequence). The CDR3 consists of 13 residues. DNA for the CDR3: TGTGCCAGCAGCCTCCAGGGCGGGAGAAAGCAGTTCTTC. Translated, it gives CASSLQGGRKQFF.

V usage is TRBV6-1 and J usage is TRBJ2-1; 13 nucleotides line up with TRBD2. The CDR3 length is 16 residues. Germline V CDR1 and CDR2: MNHNS, SASEGT. V dropped 1 base and J dropped 10; count of bases not matched to a gene: 7. The CDR3, as DNA: TGTGCCAGCAGTGAAGGACTAGCGGGGGGACAGTTAGAGCAGTTCTTC. Its translation: CASSEGLAGGQLEQFF.

This rearrangement joins TRBV27 to TRBJ2-3; 7 positions match TRBD1. The CDR3 loop spans 15 amino acids. Germline-derived CDR1 and CDR2 are MNHEY and SMNVEV (reference sequence). Trimming removed 3 bases from V and 7 bases from J; junction bases left unmatched: 10. The CDR3 nucleotides are TGTGCCAGCAGTTTCGACGGGACAGCAAGTAATACGCAGTATTTT. Protein: CASSFDGTASNTQYF.

To note about this clone: Other DNA sequences from this sample encode an identical CDR3 as well. The chain is built from TRBV4-1 and TRBJ1-1; tentatively, D is TRBD1 (6 bases). The germline V gene has CDR1 MGHRA and CDR2 YSYEKL. The ends were cut back, 1 base at V and 1 base at J, with 10 bases in the middle. This CDR3 region has 15 residues. The CDR3 coding sequence is TGCGCCAGCAGCCAAGGGGGGCCATCGAACACTGAAGCTTTCTTT. It translates to CASSQGGPSNTEAFF.

The CDR3 spells CASSQELLAGGSRSYEQYF. The CDR3 nucleotides are TGTGCCAGCAGCCAAGAATTACTAGCGGGAGGGTCCCGCTCCTACGAGCAGTACTTC. The rearrangement links TRBV4-2 to TRBJ2-7; 13 positions agree with TRBD2. J gave up 0 bases and V 0 bases, and 8 bases lay outside the gene matches. Germline lookup yields CDR1 LGHNA and CDR2 YNFKEQ. This CDR3 is 19 amino acids long.

The rearrangement uses TRBV4-2 and TRBJ2-1; 7 bases match TRBD1. Trimming took 2 bases from V and 2 from J; bases not matched to a gene: 6. Germline V gene lookup returns CDR1 LGHNA and CDR2 YNFKEQ. The CDR3 totals 16 residues. The CDR3 coding sequence is TGTGCCAGCAGCCAAAGAGGGGGCGTCACCTACAATGAGCAGTTCTTC. Its protein is CASSQRGGVTYNEQFF.

The chain employs TRBV5-5 and TRBJ2-7, with unresolved D. Per germline, CDR1 SGHKS and CDR2 YYEKEE (reference sequence). Trimming removed 4 bases from V and 2 bases from J, with 13 bases in between. The CDR3 loop spans 14 amino acids. The DNA for the CDR3 is TGTGCCAGCAGCCGGATGGACGGAACCTACGAGCAGTACTTC. Encoded protein: CASSRMDGTYEQYF.

The chain couples TRBV7-3 to TRBJ2-1; D is unclear. This CDR3 has 15 amino acids. Between the trimmed V and J ends, which lost 5 bases and 9 bases, there was a span of 20 bases. From germline, CDR1 is SGHTA and CDR2 FQGTGA. The CDR3 DNA reads as TGTGCCAGCAGCCACCAAAAATTTACACAGAGTGAGCAGTTCTTC. It translates to CASSHQKFTQSEQFF.

The rearrangement uses TRBV6-6 and TRBJ1-2; D remains ambiguous. Germline lookup yields CDR1 MNHNY and CDR2 SVGAGI (reference sequence). V shed 2 bases and J shed 4 bases, with 8 bases lying between them. The CDR3 is 13 residues long. Here the CDR3 reads CASSYGRTYGYTF. The CDR3 DNA is TGTGCCAGCAGTTACGGGCGGACCTATGGCTACACCTTC.

The chain carries TRBV6-1 and TRBJ1-2; 8 bases match TRBD1. Germline V gene data show CDR1 as MNHNS and CDR2 as SASEGT. The CDR3 covers 15 residues. Unmatched junction bases numbered 10, after V lost 5 bases and J lost 5 bases. CDR3 nucleotides: TGTGCCAGCAGTCCTGCCGGGCAGGGGGCATATGGCTACACCTTC. Translation gives CASSPAGQGAYGYTF.

V gene TRBV11-2 combines with J gene TRBJ1-5; D is undetermined. The CDR3 totals 15 residues. Trimming shortened V by 2 bases and J by 0 bases, and 8 bases separated the two germline ends. In germline, CDR1 is SGHAT, CDR2 FQNNGV. CDR3 residues: CASSLYGNSNQPQHF. The CDR3 DNA reads TGTGCCAGCAGCTTATACGGGAATAGCAATCAGCCCCAGCATTTT.

The rearrangement uses TRBV29-1 and TRBJ2-3, with D possibly TRBD1 on 5 matching bases. CDR1 is SQVTM, CDR2 ANQGSEA, per germline. V was cut by 3 bases and J by 3 bases, with 13 bases left in between. The CDR3 sequence is 14 residues long. The CDR3 region is CSVEGQGMTDTQYF. The CDR3 bases are TGCAGCGTTGAGGGTCAGGGAATGACAGATACGCAGTATTTT.

There are a few counts of this clone. The chain employs TRBV7-9 and TRBJ1-2; D not certain. The V end was cut by 5 bases, the J end by 2 bases, with 15 bases between. The CDR3 consists of 15 residues. Germline-derived CDR1 and CDR2 are SEHNR and FQNEAQ (reference sequence). This chain's CDR3 is CASSPIARTNYGYTF. The CDR3 nucleotides are TGTGCCAGCAGCCCCATTGCTAGGACGAACTATGGCTACACCTTC.

This clone came up a few times. The chain is built from TRBV30 and TRBJ1-2; the D is unclear. The CDR3 has 11 residues. The ends were cut back, 4 bases at V and 0 bases at J, with 3 bases in the middle. Per the germline V gene, CDR1 is GTSNPN and CDR2 is SVGIG (reference sequence). The CDR3 is CAWKTNYGYTF. CDR3 bases: TGTGCCTGGAAAACTAACTATGGCTACACCTTC.

The V gene is TRBV28, the J gene TRBJ2-3; 10 bases map to TRBD2. CDR1 is MDHEN and CDR2 is SYDVKM in the germline V gene. The CDR3 spans 18 residues. Trimming took 2 bases from V and 2 from J; bases not matched to a gene: 10. CDR3 residues: CASSLEAGGLVPTDTQYF. CDR3 nucleotide sequence: TGTGCCAGCAGTTTAGAAGCGGGAGGGCTCGTTCCCACAGATACGCAGTATTTT.